This TCR beta chain was identified in a study of blood T cell repertoires in COVID-19. The CDR3 has 13 amino acids. Losses at the gene ends were 6 bases for V and 5 bases for J; bases not matched to a gene: 7. Sequencing used immunoSEQ multiplex PCR; TCRdb keeps in-frame clones, though not all of them. The table includes approximately 20,000 clones, 82% detected once. The rearrangement joins TRBV12-3 or TRBV12-4 to TRBJ2-7; 7 bases fit TRBD1. Sample: peripheral blood. This clonotype was obtained from a human donor in a cohort sampled during active COVID-19. CDR3 amino acids: CASSRQGEDEQYF. The CDR3 region has the DNA TGTGCCAGCAGCAGACAGGGAGAGGACGAGCAGTACTTC.